Listed here are 27 T cell receptor beta chains from one sample, sequenced in a study of beta chain features in type 1 diabetes. Study-level results: TCRB CDR3s were moderately but significantly shorter in Type 1 diabetes patients in all four CD4+ subsets.

The whole isolated RNA underwent reverse transcription, so sequencing captured expressed TCRB transcripts. TCRdb's table, derived via immunoSEQ multiplex PCR, lists solely in-frame clones and lacks some. The table records 400,000 or so clones, roughly an eighth of them present only once. These receptors' antigens are unknown. The sequenced material came from naive CD4+ T cells from blood. The receptors were sampled from a young woman with type 1 diabetes.

V and J are TRBV7-9 and TRBJ2-7, with TRBD2 matching over 9 bases. V was clipped by 5 bases and J by 5 bases; unmatched bases: 13. Germline lookup yields CDR1 SEHNR and CDR2 FQNEAQ (reference sequence). This CDR3 contains 16 residues. In DNA form, the CDR3 reads TGTGCCAGCAGCCCCCCCCTTACTAGCGGGCGGCACGAGCAGTACTTC. This encodes CASSPPLTSGRHEQYF.

The J gene is TRBJ2-7, the V gene TRBV11-2; D may be TRBD1 (5 bases). The V end was cut by 5 bases, the J end by 2 bases, with 10 bases between. This CDR3 has 13 amino acids. Germline loops: CDR1 SGHAT, CDR2 FQNNGV. CDR3 sequence (DNA): TGTGCCAGCAGCCAAAGGACAACCTACGAGCAGTACTTC. Translated: CASSQRTTYEQYF.

The V call is TRBV15, the J call TRBJ1-4, with D possibly being TRBD1 (6 bases). The germline V and J ends were trimmed by 6 bases and 0 bases, with 11 bases remaining between them. CDR1 LNHNV and CDR2 YYDKDF come from the germline V gene (reference sequence). The CDR3 has 15 residues. CDR3 sequence: CATRRQVTTNEKLFF. DNA of the CDR3: TGTGCCACCAGGCGACAGGTAACAACTAATGAAAAACTGTTTTTT.

This clone occurred once. The chain combines TRBV19 with TRBJ2-5; D gene uncertain. V lost 6 bases and J 5 bases, leaving 7 bases between the germline ends. The germline CDR1 and CDR2 sequences are LNHDA and SQIVND (reference sequence). The CDR3 is 11 residues long. The CDR3 DNA reads TGTGCCAGTAGCAAACGGGAGACCCAGTACTTC. Its translation is CASSKRETQYF. Using reference TRBV19 and TRBJ2-5 for the parts outside the CDR3, the full variable domain is DGGITQSPKYLFRKEGQNVTLSCEQNLNHDAMYWYRQDPGQGLRLIYYSQIVNDFQKGDIAEGYSVSREKKESFPLTVTSAQKNPTAFYLCASSKRETQYFGPGTRLLVL.

V and J are TRBV9 and TRBJ2-7, with 9 positions matching TRBD2. V was pared by 5 bases and J by 9 bases, with 9 bases of the junction left unmatched. This CDR3 contains 13 residues. Germline CDR1 and CDR2: SGDLS and YYNGEE. In nucleotides, the CDR3 is TGTGCCAGCAGTCTAAGCGGGGGGCGTGTGCAGTACTTC. This encodes CASSLSGGRVQYF.

This clone was picked up a small number of times. This chain connects TRBV18 to TRBJ2-7, with 8 positions matching TRBD1. The CDR3 has 15 amino acids. Germline V gene lookup returns CDR1 KGHSH and CDR2 LQKENI. V trimming: 4 bases; J trimming: 3 bases; junction bases outside the gene matches: 8. Here the CDR3 reads CASSQGTGLFYEQYF. Written as DNA, the CDR3 is TGTGCCAGCTCACAAGGGACAGGACTGTTCTACGAGCAGTACTTC.

This clone was seen only a few times. This chain connects TRBV7-2 to TRBJ1-2; no reliable D call. Germline V gene data show CDR1 as SGHTA and CDR2 as FQGNSA. The V end was cut by 1 base, the J end by 5 bases, with 8 bases between. CDR3 size: 13 residues. The CDR3 nucleotides are TGTGCCAGCAGCTTAGGCAGACTGTATGGCTACACCTTC. As protein: CASSLGRLYGYTF.

V is TRBV7-8 and J is TRBJ2-1, with 12 positions matching TRBD2. V lost 5 bases to trimming and J lost 4 bases; unmatched junction nucleotides: 3. The CDR3 loop spans 15 amino acids. The germline V gene encodes CDR1 SGHVS and CDR2 FQNEAQ. The CDR3 reads CASSIGTSGYNEQFF. The CDR3, as DNA: TGTGCCAGCAGCATCGGGACTAGCGGGTACAATGAGCAGTTCTTC. Variable domain in full (rest from reference TRBV7-8 and TRBJ2-1): GAGVSQSPRYKVAKRGQDVALRCDPISGHVSLFWYQQALGQGPEFLTYFQNEAQLDKSGLPSDRFFAERPEGSVSTLKIQRTQQEDSAVYLCASSIGTSGYNEQFFGPGTRLTVL.

The V gene is TRBV9, the J gene TRBJ2-5; D perhaps matches TRBD2 (6 bases). The CDR3 is made up of 15 amino acids. Germline V lookup: CDR1 SGDLS, CDR2 YYNGEE. V was cut by 2 bases and J by 5 bases, with 16 bases left in between. Here the CDR3 DNA reads TGTGCCAGCAGCGTCACTGCGGGACCTGGGGAGACCCAGTACTTC. Protein product: CASSVTAGPGETQYF.

V usage is TRBV29-1 and J usage is TRBJ2-7; tentative D call: TRBD2 (6 bases). CDR1 and CDR2 from the germline V gene are SQVTM and ANQGSEA. V gave up 5 bases and J gave up 0 bases, with 14 bases separating them. There are 14 residues in the CDR3. The CDR3 reads CSVLVGLHSYEQYF. CDR3 DNA sequence: TGCAGCGTTCTGGTGGGACTCCACTCCTACGAGCAGTACTTC.

This chain connects TRBV27 to TRBJ2-7; a weak D match, TRBD2 (5 bases). Trimming took 6 bases from V and 2 from J, leaving 14 bases between them. CDR1 is MNHEY, CDR2 SMNVEV, per germline (reference sequence). The CDR3 spans 14 residues. The DNA of the CDR3 is TGTGCCAGCAGCTCGTCCGTAGCGCCCTACGAGCAGTACTTC. Translating it yields CASSSSVAPYEQYF.

This chain links TRBV28 with TRBJ2-1, with no clear D. This CDR3 is built from 12 residues. The ends were cut back, 6 bases at V and 2 bases at J, with 5 bases in the middle. Per germline, CDR1 MDHEN and CDR2 SYDVKM. The CDR3 DNA sequence: TGTGCCAGCAGGCTAGCCTACAATGAGCAGTTCTTC. Its protein is CASRLAYNEQFF.

This clone was counted between two and nine times. The chain couples TRBV27 to TRBJ2-7; D may be TRBD1 (5 bases). V dropped 3 bases and J dropped 2 bases, with 14 bases sitting between them. The CDR3 is 15 residues long. The germline V gene has CDR1 MNHEY and CDR2 SMNVEV (reference sequence). CDR3 in amino acids: CASSLQQGLAYEQYF. The CDR3 region has the DNA TGTGCCAGCAGTTTGCAGCAGGGCTTAGCCTACGAGCAGTACTTC.

The V and J genes are TRBV7-9 and TRBJ1-1; TRBD1 agrees at 9 bases. The CDR3 is 17 amino acids. The germline CDR1 and CDR2 sequences are SEHNR and FQNEAQ (reference sequence). The trim removed 3 bases at V and 1 base at J, leaving 9 bases unmatched. The CDR3 loop reads CASSFGIQGAGNTEAFF. The CDR3 coding sequence is TGTGCCAGCAGCTTTGGGATACAGGGGGCTGGGAACACTGAAGCTTTCTTT.

CDR3 protein: CAWSEGDSPYQPQHF. CDR3 in DNA: TGTGCCTGGAGTGAGGGGGATTCGCCTTATCAGCCCCAGCATTTT. The rearrangement uses TRBV30 and TRBJ1-5, with D tentatively TRBD1 (6 bases). The V gene's germline CDR1 is GTSNPN and CDR2 SVGIG (reference sequence). There are 15 residues in the CDR3. Trimming pared 1 base from V and 5 bases from J, leaving 15 bases between.

V usage is TRBV21-1 and J usage is TRBJ2-5; the DNA was not compared with TRBD1, the D call given in the table. TRBV21-1 is deemed a pseudogene. The CDR3 is 16 amino acids. CDR3 amino acids: CASSPNPRTGEETQYF. The CDR3 DNA sequence: TGTGCCAGCAGCCCAAACCCCCGGACAGGGGAAGAGACCCAGTACTTC.

The chain links TRBV11-1 to TRBJ2-7; no clear D. The CDR3 is 11 amino acids. V gave up 5 bases and J gave up 3 bases, with 5 bases separating them. CDR1 is SGHAT, CDR2 FQDESV, per germline (reference sequence). The CDR3 bases are TGTGCCAGCAGCGGAGTCTACGAGCAGTACTTC. Its protein is CASSGVYEQYF.

This clone was found a few times. The rearrangement uses TRBV28 and TRBJ1-1; D remains ambiguous. The CDR3 has 11 residues. Per germline, CDR1 MDHEN and CDR2 SYDVKM. V lost 5 bases and J lost 7, with 8 bases in between. The CDR3, as DNA: TGTGCCAGCAGTGTGGAGATTGAAGCTTTCTTT. Protein product: CASSVEIEAFF.

This chain uses TRBV7-2 with TRBJ1-5; the match to TRBD1 covers 9 bases. Germline trimming cut 6 bases from V and 5 bases from J; bases unmatched to any gene: 8. The V gene's germline CDR1 is SGHTA and CDR2 FQGNSA. There are 15 residues in the CDR3. For the CDR3, the DNA is TGTGCCAGCAGTTCTACAGGGGGCTGGTATCAGCCCCAGCATTTT. It codes for CASSSTGGWYQPQHF.

There are a few counts of this clone. J is TRBJ2-2 and V is TRBV21-1; no check of the table's D call, TRBD2, against the DNA was made. TRBV21-1 is classified as a pseudogene. The CDR3 runs to 15 residues. The CDR3 DNA sequence: TGTGCCAGCAGCAAAGATAGGGGGGGGACCGGGGAGCTGTTTTTT. This translates into CASSKDRGGTGELFF.

The rearrangement joins TRBV30 to TRBJ2-2; D possibly corresponds to TRBD1 (6 bases). This CDR3 has 12 amino acids. Germline CDR1 GTSNPN, CDR2 SVGIG (reference sequence). Trimming cost V 3 bases and J 9 bases, with 11 bases left between them. CDR3 DNA sequence: TGTGCCTGGAGGAGAGGGGGACGGGAGCTGTTTTTT. This encodes CAWRRGGRELFF.

The chain couples TRBV15 to TRBJ2-7, with 7 bases aligning to TRBD1. The J segment lost 3 bases and the V segment lost 3 bases, leaving 2 bases of the junction unmatched. The CDR3 spans 13 residues. Germline CDR1 reads LNHNV; CDR2 reads YYDKDF (reference sequence). CDR3 protein: CATSRGQYYEQYF. For the CDR3, the DNA is TGTGCCACCAGCAGGGGACAGTACTACGAGCAGTACTTC.

There are a few counts of this clone. The rearrangement uses TRBV5-1 and TRBJ2-3; a possible D gene is TRBD1 (5 bases). Germline CDR1 is SGHRS and CDR2 is YFSETQ. The CDR3 length is 14 residues. V was pared by 0 bases and J by 3 bases, with 8 bases between. The CDR3 here is CASSLGQNTDTQYF. As DNA, the CDR3 is TGCGCCAGCAGCTTGGGACAGAATACAGATACGCAGTATTTT. Full variable domain (rest looked up from reference TRBV5-1 and TRBJ2-3): KAGVTQTPRYLIKTRGQQVTLSCSPISGHRSVSWYQQTPGQGLQFLFEYFSETQRNKGNFPGRFSGRQFSNSRSEMNVSTLELGDSALYLCASSLGQNTDTQYFGPGTRLTVL.

CDR3 loop: CASSELTGGASPLHF. The CDR3 region has the DNA TGTGCCAGCAGTGAACTGACAGGCGGTGCTTCACCCCTCCACTTT. The rearrangement links TRBV6-1 to TRBJ1-6; D might be TRBD1 (6 bases). Between the trimmed V and J ends, which lost 2 bases and 9 bases, there was a span of 14 bases. There are 15 residues in the CDR3. Germline CDR1 is MNHNS and CDR2 is SASEGT.

The chain carries TRBV12-2 and TRBJ2-1; the table's D call TRBD1 went unverified against the DNA. TRBV12-2 is classified as a pseudogene. The CDR3 consists of 14 residues. CDR3 in DNA: TGTGCAAGTCGCCACAGGGACGGGGACAATGAGCAGTTCTTC. Translated: CASRHRDGDNEQFF.

The chain employs TRBV19 and TRBJ2-1; D call uncertain. The CDR3 extends over 15 amino acids. Per germline, CDR1 LNHDA and CDR2 SQIVND (reference sequence). V lost 1 base to trimming and J lost 6 bases, with 13 bases between them. CDR3 residues: CASSIGQARFNEQFF. DNA of the CDR3: TGTGCCAGTAGTATAGGGCAGGCACGATTCAATGAGCAGTTCTTC. The whole variable domain, filled in from reference TRBV19 and TRBJ2-1, reads DGGITQSPKYLFRKEGQNVTLSCEQNLNHDAMYWYRQDPGQGLRLIYYSQIVNDFQKGDIAEGYSVSREKKESFPLTVTSAQKNPTAFYLCASSIGQARFNEQFFGPGTRLTVL.

In the case of this clone: The same CDR3 can be traced to other DNA sequences in this sample. The chain joins TRBV28 to TRBJ1-2; 8 bases agree with TRBD1. CDR1 is MDHEN, CDR2 SYDVKM, per germline. The CDR3 extends over 13 amino acids. J gave up 8 bases and V 4 bases, and 6 bases lay outside the gene matches. CDR3 loop: CASSSGQGGGYTF. In DNA, the CDR3 is TGTGCCAGCAGTTCCGGACAGGGAGGGGGCTACACCTTC.